The T cell receptor beta chain described here comes from a study of T cell responses to AZD1222 COVID-19 vaccine. Study results and limitations: At baseline, just six or seven AZD1222 recipients tested seropositive. The span of vaccine-associated CD4 TCRs extended across spike, with dominance at 160-218 and 743-854.

Germline lookup yields CDR1 LNHDA and CDR2 SQIVND (reference sequence). V lost 3 bases and J lost 0, with 6 bases in between. The CDR3 is 14 amino acids. Analysis merged second doses at about 4 or about 12 weeks. Turning to this clone: Antigen specificity is unknown.

Sequenced by immunoSEQ multiplex PCR; TCRdb stores in-frame clones only, minus some. Among fewer than 130,000 clones listed, roughly 89% were seen once. Sample: peripheral blood, taken 28 days after the second AZD1222 dose. This chain connects TRBV19 to TRBJ1-3; no firm D call. This receptor was identified in an adult who received the AZD1222 COVID-19 vaccine. CDR3 coding DNA: TGTGCCAGTAGTATGTCCAGCTCTGGAAACACCATATATTTT. This codes for CASSMSSSGNTIYF.